This passage covers 8 T cell receptor beta chains from one sample sequenced in a study of siplizumab effects on memory and regulatory T cells. Measured with immunoSEQ multiplex PCR; TCRdb has only the in-frame clones, and not every one. Here the sample spans approximately 120,000 clones, around 93% being singletons. Source material: non-Treg CD4+ T cells sorted from blood. The receptor source for this set is a human donor in good health.

This chain joins TRBV7-9 and TRBJ1-4; 8 bases match TRBD1. Trimming removed 5 bases from V and 3 bases from J; junction bases left unmatched: 2. From germline, CDR1 is SEHNR and CDR2 FQNEAQ (reference sequence). The CDR3 length is 14 residues. CDR3 in DNA: TGTGCCAGCAGCCAGGGGGCGGCTAATGAAAAACTGTTTTTT. As protein: CASSQGAANEKLFF.

The chain couples TRBV29-1 to TRBJ1-1; a weak D match, TRBD1 (6 bases). The CDR3 is 11 amino acids. The V end was cut by 7 bases, the J end by 5 bases, with 11 bases between. CDR1 is SQVTM and CDR2 is ANQGSEA in the germline V gene. Here the CDR3 DNA reads TGCAGCGCTAAGGGGGAAACTGAAGCTTTCTTT. As protein: CSAKGETEAFF.

The chain is built from TRBV19 and TRBJ2-7; TRBD1 is a possible D gene (6 bases). The V end lost 4 bases, the J end lost 1 base, and 26 bases lay between the germline ends. Germline V CDR1 and CDR2: LNHDA, SQIVND (reference sequence). The CDR3 contains 19 residues. CDR3: CASSRNAGVFVRTSYEQYF. CDR3 sequence (DNA): TGTGCCAGTAGTAGGAATGCAGGGGTGTTCGTGAGGACGTCCTACGAGCAGTACTTC.

The V call is TRBV13, the J call TRBJ2-2, with a weak D call TRBD2 (5 bases). The CDR3 is 16 residues long. Trimming removed 3 bases from V and 1 base from J, with 12 bases in between. The V gene's germline CDR1 is PRHDT and CDR2 FYEKMQ (reference sequence). CDR3 loop: CASSFQRGRNTGELFF. The CDR3 bases are TGTGCCAGCAGCTTCCAGAGAGGGCGGAACACCGGGGAGCTGTTTTTT. Drawing the rest from reference TRBV13 and TRBJ2-2, the complete variable domain is AAGVIQSPRHLIKEKRETATLKCYPIPRHDTVYWYQQGPGQDPQFLISFYEKMQSDKGSIPDRFSAQQFSDYHSELNMSSLELGDSALYFCASSFQRGRNTGELFFGEGSRLTVL.

The chain couples TRBV5-6 to TRBJ2-7, with 7 bases lining up with TRBD2. This CDR3 is 12 amino acids long. V shed 4 bases and J 3 bases; nucleotides not matched to a gene: 1. The V gene's germline CDR1 is SGHDT and CDR2 YYEEEE. This CDR3 is CASSTGGYEQYF. The CDR3 DNA follows: TGTGCCAGCAGCACGGGGGGCTACGAGCAGTACTTC.

The count of this clone is one. This CDR3 is also generated by other DNA sequences in the sample. The chain joins TRBV18 to TRBJ1-1; D is unresolved. CDR1 is KGHSH, CDR2 LQKENI, per germline. This CDR3 contains 15 residues. V lost 3 bases, J lost 0 bases, and 11 bases lay in between. CDR3 loop: CASSPPRGMNTEAFF. CDR3 nucleotide sequence: TGTGCCAGCTCACCCCCCCGCGGCATGAACACTGAAGCTTTCTTT.

V is TRBV10-3 and J is TRBJ1-1, with 8 bases identical to TRBD1. This CDR3 spans 18 amino acids. Germline V CDR1 and CDR2: ENHRY, SYGVKD. After removal of 2 bases from V and 2 bases from J, the junction contained 13 bases not matched to a gene. As DNA, the CDR3 is TGTGCCATCAGTGAGCCGATACAAAACAGGGGGAATAACACTGAAGCTTTCTTT. As protein: CAISEPIQNRGNNTEAFF.

The V call is TRBV7-9, the J call TRBJ2-6; maybe TRBD1 (5 bases). This CDR3 comprises 15 residues. Germline assignment: CDR1 SEHNR and CDR2 FQNEAQ (reference sequence). Trimming removed 5 bases from V and 1 base from J, with 9 bases in between. The CDR3 protein is CASSIRVSGANVLTF. In DNA, the CDR3 is TGTGCCAGCAGCATCAGGGTTTCTGGGGCCAACGTCCTGACTTTC.